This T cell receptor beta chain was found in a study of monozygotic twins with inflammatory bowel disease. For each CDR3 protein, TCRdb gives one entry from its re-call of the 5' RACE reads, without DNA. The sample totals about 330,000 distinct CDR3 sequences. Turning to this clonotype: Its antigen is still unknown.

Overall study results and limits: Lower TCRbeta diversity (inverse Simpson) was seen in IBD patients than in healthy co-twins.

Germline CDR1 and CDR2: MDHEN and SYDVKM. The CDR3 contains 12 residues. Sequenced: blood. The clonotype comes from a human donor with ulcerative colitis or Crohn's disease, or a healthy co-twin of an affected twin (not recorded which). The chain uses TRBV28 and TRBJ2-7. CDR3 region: CASSSGLYEQYF.